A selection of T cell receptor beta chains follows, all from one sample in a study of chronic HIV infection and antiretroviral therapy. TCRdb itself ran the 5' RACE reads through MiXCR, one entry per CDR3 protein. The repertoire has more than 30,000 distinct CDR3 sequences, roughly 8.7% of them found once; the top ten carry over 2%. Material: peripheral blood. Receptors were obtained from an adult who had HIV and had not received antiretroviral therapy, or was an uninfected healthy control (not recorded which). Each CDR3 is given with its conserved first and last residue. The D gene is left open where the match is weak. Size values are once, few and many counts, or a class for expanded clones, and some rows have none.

TGCAGCGTCCTAAGGCCCGGACAGGGGTCAACGAATGAGCAGTTCTTC,CSVLRPGQGSTNEQFF,TRBV29-1,.,TRBD1,TRBJ2-1
TGTGCTAGTGTTGCCCTGGGGACGCAGTATTTT,CASVALGTQYF,TRBV12-5,many,.,TRBJ2-3
TGCAGCGTTGATATAGGGCCCACCTACAATGAGCAGTTCTTC,CSVDIGPTYNEQFF,TRBV29-1,many,.,TRBJ2-1
TGCAGCGGAAGTCAGACAGGTTCCTACGAGCAGTACTTC,CSGSQTGSYEQYF,TRBV29-1,few,.,TRBJ2-7
TGCAGTGCTAGATCTGGAGACCCGTACACTGAAGCTTTCTTT,CSARSGDPYTEAFF,TRBV20-1,many,.,TRBJ1-1
TGTGCCAGCAGAGGGGTCGGGAGTCAGCCCCAGCATTTT,CASRGVGSQPQHF,TRBV28,few,.,TRBJ1-5
TGTGCCAGCAGCGTCTCCGACAATCAGCCCCAGCATTTT,CASSVSDNQPQHF,TRBV9,many,.,TRBJ1-5
TGTGCCAGCAGTTTAAAACGGACAGGGGAGAACTATGGCTACACCTTC,CASSLKRTGENYGYTF,TRBV12-3/TRBV12-4,many,TRBD1,TRBJ1-2
TGTGCCAGCAGCTTGCCTCGCGCAGATACGCAGTATTTT,CASSLPRADTQYF,TRBV7-2,few,.,TRBJ2-3
TGTGCCAGCAGTGGTGAGGGTTTGAAATACAATGAGCAGTTCTTC,CASSGEGLKYNEQFF,TRBV2,many,.,TRBJ2-1
TGCAGTGCTGGCCCGACAGGGGTCGGCTACACCTTC,CSAGPTGVGYTF,TRBV20-1,many,TRBD1,TRBJ1-2
TGTGCCAGCAGCCAACTCCTTTCGGACAGGAAAGAGACCCAGTACTTC,CASSQLLSDRKETQYF,TRBV7-6,few,TRBD1,TRBJ2-5
TGTGCCAGTAGTACGGAAGGGACTAGCAGTAGAGATACGCAGTATTTT,CASSTEGTSSRDTQYF,TRBV19,few,TRBD2,TRBJ2-3
TGTGCCAGCAGATTGGACAGCCTCGCCTATGGCTACACCTTC,CASRLDSLAYGYTF,TRBV2,.,.,TRBJ1-2
TGTGCCAGCATGACCTTAACCGGGGAGCTGTTTTTT,CASMTLTGELFF,TRBV2,many,.,TRBJ2-2
TGTGCCAGCAGCTTAGCCGGGGTCACAGATACGCAGTATTTT,CASSLAGVTDTQYF,TRBV7-2,many,.,TRBJ2-3
TGTGCCAGCCACCCTAGCGGTACCACGAACACCGGGGAGCTGTTTTTT,CASHPSGTTNTGELFF,TRBV2,.,TRBD2,TRBJ2-2
TGCAGCGTTGGAGAAGCGGGTGAAAAACTGTTTTTT,CSVGEAGEKLFF,TRBV29-1,many,.,TRBJ1-4
TGTGCCAGCAGTGGATATCACCGGAGCTCCTCTGGAAACACCATATATTTT,CASSGYHRSSSGNTIYF,TRBV6-2/TRBV6-3,.,.,TRBJ1-3
TGCAGCGTTGCCCCGAACACTGAAGCTTTCTTT,CSVAPNTEAFF,TRBV29-1,.,.,TRBJ1-1
TGCGCCAGCAGTGAGCGTCCGGGTGATGAGACCCAGTACTTC,CASSERPGDETQYF,TRBV10-1,many,.,TRBJ2-5
TGTGCCAGCAGCGTAGAAGGGGGGCGGCTCCCTAATGAGCAGTTCTTC,CASSVEGGRLPNEQFF,TRBV9,.,.,TRBJ2-1
TGTGCCAGCAGTTACTCGACTAGCGGGAGGGGGACCGGGGAGCTGTTTTTT,CASSYSTSGRGTGELFF,TRBV6-5,.,TRBD2,TRBJ2-2
TGTGCCATCAGTGGGACCGGAGGAGAGAATTCACCCCTCCACTTT,CAISGTGGENSPLHF,TRBV10-3,many,.,TRBJ1-6
TGTGCCAGCAGCCAAGAGTACAGCCGCGAGACCCAGTACTTC,CASSQEYSRETQYF,TRBV7-2,many,.,TRBJ2-5
TGTGCCAGCAGCTTCCACACAGATACGCAGTATTTT,CASSFHTDTQYF,TRBV7-9,.,.,TRBJ2-3
TGTGCCAGCAGCCAAAATATGAACACTGAAGCTTTCTTT,CASSQNMNTEAFF,TRBV7-2,.,.,TRBJ1-1
TGTGCCAGCAGTTATGGACTAAACGTCAATGAGCAGTTCTTC,CASSYGLNVNEQFF,TRBV6-2/TRBV6-3,few,.,TRBJ2-1
TGCAGCGTTGCCGACAGGGGGAACACTGAAGCTTTCTTT,CSVADRGNTEAFF,TRBV29-1,few,TRBD1,TRBJ1-1
TGCAGCGCCTCACCTCCTACTGAGACCCAGTACTTC,CSASPPTETQYF,TRBV29-1,few,.,TRBJ2-5
TGTGCCAGCAGTTACGGGGGCTTGGCAGATACGCAGTATTTT,CASSYGGLADTQYF,TRBV6-2/TRBV6-3,many,.,TRBJ2-3
TGTGCCAGCAGCTTAGGAGACAGGGGGCGGTACGAGCAGTACTTC,CASSLGDRGRYEQYF,TRBV7-9,many,TRBD1,TRBJ2-7
TGTGCCAGCAGTCCAGGGACAGGCCACACCGGGGAGCTGTTTTTT,CASSPGTGHTGELFF,TRBV6-5,few,TRBD1,TRBJ2-2
TGTGCCAGCAGCTTTCGTGACGGCAACTCTGGGGCCAACGTCCTGACTTTC,CASSFRDGNSGANVLTF,TRBV7-6,.,.,TRBJ2-6
TGTGCCAGCAGCCCCTCGACAGGGTCCTTGGCTTTCTTT,CASSPSTGSLAFF,TRBV7-7,few,TRBD1,TRBJ1-1